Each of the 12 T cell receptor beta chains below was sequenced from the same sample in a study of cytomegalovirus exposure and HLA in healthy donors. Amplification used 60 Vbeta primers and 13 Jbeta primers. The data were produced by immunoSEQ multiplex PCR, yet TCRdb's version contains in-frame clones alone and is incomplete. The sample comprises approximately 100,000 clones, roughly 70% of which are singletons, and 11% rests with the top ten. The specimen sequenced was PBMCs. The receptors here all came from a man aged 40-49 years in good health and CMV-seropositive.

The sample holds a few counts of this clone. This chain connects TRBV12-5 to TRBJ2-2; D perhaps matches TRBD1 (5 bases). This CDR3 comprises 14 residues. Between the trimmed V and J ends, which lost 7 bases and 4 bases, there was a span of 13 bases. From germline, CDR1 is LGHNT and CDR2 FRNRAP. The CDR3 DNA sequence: TGTGCTAGTGCTCTGGACACTACCACCGGGGAGCTGTTTTTT. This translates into CASALDTTTGELFF.

The CDR3 DNA reads TGTGCCAGCTTAGGGACAGGCCCAAGGGGAGATACGCAGTATTTT. Translated, it gives CASLGTGPRGDTQYF. The genes are TRBV6-6 and TRBJ2-3; 8 positions agree with TRBD1. The V and J ends lost 8 bases and 5 bases, in that order; junction bases with no gene match: 12. This CDR3 is 15 amino acids long. Germline V gives CDR1 MNHNY, CDR2 SVGAGI (reference sequence).

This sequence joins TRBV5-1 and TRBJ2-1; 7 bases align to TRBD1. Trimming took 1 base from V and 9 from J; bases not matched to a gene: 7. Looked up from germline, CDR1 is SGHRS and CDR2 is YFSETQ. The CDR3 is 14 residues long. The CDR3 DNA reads TGCGCCAGCAGCTTGTCAGGACAGGTTAGTGAGCAGTTCTTC. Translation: CASSLSGQVSEQFF.

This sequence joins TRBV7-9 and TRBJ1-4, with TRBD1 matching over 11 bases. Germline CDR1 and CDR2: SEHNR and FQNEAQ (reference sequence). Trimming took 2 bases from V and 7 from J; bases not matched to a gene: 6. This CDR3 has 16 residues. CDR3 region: CASSLTRTGGSEKLFF. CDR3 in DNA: TGTGCCAGCAGCTTAACAAGGACAGGGGGCAGTGAAAAACTGTTTTTT.

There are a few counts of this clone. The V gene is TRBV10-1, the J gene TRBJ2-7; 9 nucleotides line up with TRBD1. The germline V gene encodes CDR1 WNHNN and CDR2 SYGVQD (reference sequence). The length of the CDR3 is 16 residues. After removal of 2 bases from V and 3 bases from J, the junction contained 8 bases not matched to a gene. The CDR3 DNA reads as TGCGCCAGCAGTGAGAAGGATGGACAGGGGCACTACGAGCAGTACGTC. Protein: CASSEKDGQGHYEQYV.

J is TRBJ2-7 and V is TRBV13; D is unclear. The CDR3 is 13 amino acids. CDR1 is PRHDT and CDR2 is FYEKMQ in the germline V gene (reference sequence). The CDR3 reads CASSVGGAYEQYV. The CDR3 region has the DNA TGTGCCAGCAGCGTAGGCGGAGCCTACGAGCAGTACGTC.

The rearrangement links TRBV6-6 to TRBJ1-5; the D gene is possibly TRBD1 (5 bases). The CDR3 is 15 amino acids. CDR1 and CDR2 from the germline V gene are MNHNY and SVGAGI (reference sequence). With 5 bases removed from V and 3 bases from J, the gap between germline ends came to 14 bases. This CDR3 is CASSGGVAVNQPQHF. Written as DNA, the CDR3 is TGTGCCAGCAGTGGAGGGGTGGCGGTCAATCAGCCCCAGCATTTT.

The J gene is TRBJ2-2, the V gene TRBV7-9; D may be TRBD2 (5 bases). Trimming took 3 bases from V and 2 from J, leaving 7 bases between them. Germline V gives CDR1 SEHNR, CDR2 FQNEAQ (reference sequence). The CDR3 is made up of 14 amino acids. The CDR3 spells CASSLDLNTGELFF. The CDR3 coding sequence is TGTGCCAGCAGCTTGGACTTAAACACCGGGGAGCTGTTTTTT.

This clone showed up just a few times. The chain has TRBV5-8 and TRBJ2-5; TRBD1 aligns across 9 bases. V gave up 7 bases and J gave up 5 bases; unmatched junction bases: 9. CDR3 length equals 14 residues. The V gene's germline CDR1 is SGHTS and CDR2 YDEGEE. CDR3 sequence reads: CASGGQGRRETQYF. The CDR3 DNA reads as TGTGCCAGCGGAGGACAGGGGCGTCGGGAGACCCAGTACTTC.

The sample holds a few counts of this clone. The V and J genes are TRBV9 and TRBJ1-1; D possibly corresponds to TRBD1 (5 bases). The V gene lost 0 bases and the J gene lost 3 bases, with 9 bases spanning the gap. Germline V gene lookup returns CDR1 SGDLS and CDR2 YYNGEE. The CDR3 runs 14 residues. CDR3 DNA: TGTGCCAGCAGCGTAGTAGGGGCGGACACTGAAGCTTTCTTT. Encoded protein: CASSVVGADTEAFF.

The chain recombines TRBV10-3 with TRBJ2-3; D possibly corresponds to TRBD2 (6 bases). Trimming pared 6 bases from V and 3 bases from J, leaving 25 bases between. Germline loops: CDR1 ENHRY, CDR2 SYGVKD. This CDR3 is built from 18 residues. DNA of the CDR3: TGTGCCATCAGAGGATCGGTAATAAGGCGGGATGGGACAGATACGCAGTATTTT. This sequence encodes CAIRGSVIRRDGTDTQYF.

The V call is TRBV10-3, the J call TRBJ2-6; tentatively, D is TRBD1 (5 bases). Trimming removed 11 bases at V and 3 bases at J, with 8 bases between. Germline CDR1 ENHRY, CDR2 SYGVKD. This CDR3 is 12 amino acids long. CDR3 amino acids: CALRGGANVLTF. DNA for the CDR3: TGTGCCCTAAGGGGTGGGGCCAACGTCCTGACTTTC.